These T cell receptor beta chains were read from a single sample in a study of T cell responses to AZD1222 COVID-19 vaccine. Some clones are missing from TCRdb's copy, which holds only in-frame ones; the method was immunoSEQ multiplex PCR. Here the sample spans around 180,000 clones, around 94% being singletons. Sequences were derived from peripheral blood, sampled on day 0 of AZD1222 vaccination. The source is an adult in good health. Each CDR3 is given with its conserved first and last residue. Part of the rows lack a size; the others show once, few, many or a class for expanded clones.

v_call clone_size cdr3_aa
TRBV7-3 NA CASSSGLAGGSEQFF
TRBV30 NA CAWSPGGAFF
TRBV19 NA CASSILTHEGDTEAFF
TRBV30 NA CAWSRQGARYEQYF
TRBV30 NA CAWSGLAGVDTGELFF
TRBV9 NA CASSVVGRENTEAFF
TRBV4-2 NA CASSQDEARKNSPLHF
TRBV5-6 NA CASSDTGGNGYTF
TRBV21-1 NA CASNPGQGNSPLHF
TRBV5-1 NA CASSLEASGRLADTQYF
TRBV28 NA CASSLGTGNYGYTF
TRBV27 NA CASRRELNTGELFF
TRBV20-1 NA CSASGHGGNQPQHF
TRBV6-5 NA CASSYIDRGIGYTF
TRBV7-9 NA CASSLGQEGALDF
TRBV28 NA CASITGSEGANVLTF
TRBV6-1 NA CASSDSYEQYF
TRBV10-3 NA CAIRGTGGGYTF
TRBV2 NA CASSDTTGLMNTEAFF
TRBV28 once CASSSQAPDDQPQHF
TRBV7-8 NA CASSSRPRTGDYGYTF
TRBV10-3 NA CAIHIREGEEQFF
TRBV19 NA CASGIQGSGEAFF
TRBV5-1 NA CASSLRLAERPYEQYF
TRBV11-2 NA CASGKDRGHEKLFF
TRBV4-2 once CASSRSRGADTQYF
TRBV4-2 many CASRRLAGTGDYEQYF
TRBV2 NA CASSLPGQGEAFF
TRBV4-3 once CASSPGQGDTEAFF
TRBV7-8 few CASRASGANVLTF
TRBV28 NA CASSLKGTTGNQPQHF
TRBV27 NA CASSLTSGFNYGYTF
TRBV19 NA CASSMGPQANQPQHF
TRBV2 NA CASSVWDRVRGYTF
TRBV4-1 few CASSRSGEPNEQFF
TRBV19 NA CASSITGGSTDTQYF
TRBV19 NA CASSIEGARNQPQHF
TRBV9 NA CASSSTGATGNTIYF
TRBV13 NA CASSLLRVNRYNEQFF
TRBV24-1 NA CATSAPAERGQETQYF
TRBV28 NA CASIPGGGGGTEAFF
TRBV28 NA CASSLSGVGNTIYF
TRBV5-1 once CASSSGQYLAKNIQYF
TRBV28 NA CASGGAGALDTQYF
TRBV12-3/TRBV12-4 NA CASSGEGSDTQYF
TRBV3-1/TRBV3-2 NA CASSQAPTGDYGYTF
TRBV27 NA CASSRANQPQHF
TRBV9 NA CASSGGFKDEQFF
TRBV19 NA CASMARWDRGRLIDTQYF
TRBV27 NA CASSREGASGSNEQFF
TRBV5-1 NA CASSFQGYEQYF